This T cell receptor beta chain was identified in a study of post-analysis software for immune sequencing data. Findings of the study overall: Multiple sclerosis patients showed significantly lower normalized Chao1 diversity than controls did. Samples prepared in the same batch strongly co-clustered by F measure. A few TRBV segments were significantly more frequent in patients than in controls. TRBV5-6, TRBV5-1 and TRBV20-1 were among these segments.

CDR1 is SGHDT and CDR2 is YYEEEE in the germline V gene. There are 15 residues in the CDR3. As regards this clonotype: Its antigen is unknown.

Unique-molecular-identifier-tagged TCR beta cDNA libraries were used. TCRdb reprocessed the PCR reads with MiXCR, giving one entry per CDR3 protein. The data contain over 150,000 distinct CDR3 sequences, roughly 34% of them seen just once; the ten biggest clones take up over 25%. This material consisted of blood, taken after autologous hematopoietic stem cell transplantation. The receptor was derived from a girl aged 10-17 years with multiple sclerosis. V is TRBV5-6 and J is TRBJ2-5; the D gene is possibly TRBD2 (5 bases). Gene TRBJ2-7 matches the end of the DNA better, so the J call may be wrong. CDR3 sequence: CASTTLTTTADEQYF. CDR3 sequence (DNA): TGTGCCAGCACCACGTTGACTACGACCGCCGACGAGCAGTACTTC.